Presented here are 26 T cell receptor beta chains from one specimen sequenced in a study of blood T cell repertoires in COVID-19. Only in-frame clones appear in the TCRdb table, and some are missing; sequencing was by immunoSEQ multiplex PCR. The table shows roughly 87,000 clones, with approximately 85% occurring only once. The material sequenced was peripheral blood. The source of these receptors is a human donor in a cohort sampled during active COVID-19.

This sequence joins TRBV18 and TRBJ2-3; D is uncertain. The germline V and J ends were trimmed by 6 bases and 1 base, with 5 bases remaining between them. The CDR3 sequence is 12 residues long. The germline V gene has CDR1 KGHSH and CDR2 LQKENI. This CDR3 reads CASSSGTDTQYF. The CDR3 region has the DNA TGTGCCAGCTCCTCGGGCACAGATACGCAGTATTTT.

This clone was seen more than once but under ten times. CDR3 amino acids: CATSRDRLAGVGNEQYF. The CDR3 DNA follows: TGTGCCACCAGCAGGGATAGACTAGCGGGAGTTGGAAACGAGCAGTACTTC. The V call is TRBV15, the J call TRBJ2-7, with 12 nucleotides matching TRBD2. Trimming took 3 bases from V and 5 from J; bases not matched to a gene: 11. Germline lookup yields CDR1 LNHNV and CDR2 YYDKDF (reference sequence). The CDR3 covers 17 residues.

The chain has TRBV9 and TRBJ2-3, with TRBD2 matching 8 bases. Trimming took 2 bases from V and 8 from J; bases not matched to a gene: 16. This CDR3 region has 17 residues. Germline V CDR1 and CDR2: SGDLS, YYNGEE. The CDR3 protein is CASSVTPGAGGQGTQYF. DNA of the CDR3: TGTGCCAGCAGCGTCACCCCCGGGGCGGGGGGTCAGGGTACGCAGTATTTT.

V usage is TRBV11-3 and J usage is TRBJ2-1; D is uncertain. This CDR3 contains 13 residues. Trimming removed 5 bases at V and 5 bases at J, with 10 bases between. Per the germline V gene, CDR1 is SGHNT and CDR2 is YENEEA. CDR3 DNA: TGTGCCAGCAGCACCAACCGGGACAATGAGCAGTTCTTC. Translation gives CASSTNRDNEQFF.

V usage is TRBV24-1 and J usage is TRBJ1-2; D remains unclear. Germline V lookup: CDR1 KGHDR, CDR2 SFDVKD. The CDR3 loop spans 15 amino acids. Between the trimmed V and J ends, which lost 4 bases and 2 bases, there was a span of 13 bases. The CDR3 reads CATSDTREANYGYTF. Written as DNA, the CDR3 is TGTGCCACCAGTGACACCCGGGAGGCCAACTATGGCTACACCTTC.

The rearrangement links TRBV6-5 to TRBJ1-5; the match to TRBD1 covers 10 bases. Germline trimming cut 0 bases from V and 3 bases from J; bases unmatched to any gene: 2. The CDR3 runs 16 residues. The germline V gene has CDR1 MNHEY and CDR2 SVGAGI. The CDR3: CASSYSGQGDNQPQHF. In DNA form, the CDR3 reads TGTGCCAGCAGTTACTCCGGACAGGGGGACAATCAGCCCCAGCATTTT.

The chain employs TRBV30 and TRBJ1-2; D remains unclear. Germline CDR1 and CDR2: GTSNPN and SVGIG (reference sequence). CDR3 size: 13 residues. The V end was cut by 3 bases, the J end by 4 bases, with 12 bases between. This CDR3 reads CAWSVGGSYGYTF. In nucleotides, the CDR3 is TGTGCCTGGAGCGTCGGAGGAAGCTATGGCTACACCTTC.

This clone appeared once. In DNA form, the CDR3 reads TGCGCCAGCAGCCAAGATTATGCAGGGGGCAACTATGGCTACACCTTC. Protein: CASSQDYAGGNYGYTF. This chain connects TRBV4-3 to TRBJ1-2; TRBD1 aligns across 8 bases. The CDR3 covers 16 residues. V shed 0 bases and J 2 bases; nucleotides not matched to a gene: 5. CDR1 is LGHNA, CDR2 YSLEER, per germline.

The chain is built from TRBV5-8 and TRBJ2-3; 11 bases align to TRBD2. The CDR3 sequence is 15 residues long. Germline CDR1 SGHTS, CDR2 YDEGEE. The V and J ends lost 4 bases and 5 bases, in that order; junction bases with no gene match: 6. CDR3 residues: CASSGGTSGRDTQYF. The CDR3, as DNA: TGTGCCAGCAGCGGGGGGACTAGCGGCCGAGATACGCAGTATTTT.

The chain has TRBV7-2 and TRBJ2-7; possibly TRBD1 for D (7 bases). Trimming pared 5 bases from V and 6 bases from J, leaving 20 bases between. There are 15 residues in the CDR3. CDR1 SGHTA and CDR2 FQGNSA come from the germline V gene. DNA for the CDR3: TGTGCCAGCAGCCCCGGGGGTGGGACAGACCCCGAGCAGTACTTC. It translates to CASSPGGGTDPEQYF.

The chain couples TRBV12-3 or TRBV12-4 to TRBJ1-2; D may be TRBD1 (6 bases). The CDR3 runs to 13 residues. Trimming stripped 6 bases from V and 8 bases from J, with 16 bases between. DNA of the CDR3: TGTGCCAGCAGCCTGGGAAGGGGGGGAGGCTACACCTTC. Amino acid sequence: CASSLGRGGGYTF.

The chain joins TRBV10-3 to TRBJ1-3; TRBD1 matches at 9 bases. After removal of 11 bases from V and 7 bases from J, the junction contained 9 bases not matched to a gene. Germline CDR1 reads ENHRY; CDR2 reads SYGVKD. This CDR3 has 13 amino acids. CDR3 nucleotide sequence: TGTGCCGCATCGACAGGGGGTGGGAACACCATATATTTT. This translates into CAASTGGGNTIYF.

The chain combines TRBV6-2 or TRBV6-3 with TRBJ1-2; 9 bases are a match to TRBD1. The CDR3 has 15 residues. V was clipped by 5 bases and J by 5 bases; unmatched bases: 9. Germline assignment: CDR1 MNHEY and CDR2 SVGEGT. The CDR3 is CASSDSPDRGYGYTF. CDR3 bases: TGTGCCAGCAGTGATTCCCCGGACAGGGGATATGGCTACACCTTC.

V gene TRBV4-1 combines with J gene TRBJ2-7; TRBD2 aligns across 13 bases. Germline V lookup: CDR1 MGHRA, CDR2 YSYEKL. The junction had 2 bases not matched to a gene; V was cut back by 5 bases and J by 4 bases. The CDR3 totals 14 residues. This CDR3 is CASSKTSGGYEQYF. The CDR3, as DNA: TGCGCCAGCAGCAAGACTAGCGGGGGGTACGAGCAGTACTTC.

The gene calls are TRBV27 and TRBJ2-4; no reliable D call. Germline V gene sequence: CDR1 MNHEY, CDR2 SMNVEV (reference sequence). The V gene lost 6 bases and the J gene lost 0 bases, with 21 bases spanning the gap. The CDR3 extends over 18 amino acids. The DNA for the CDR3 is TGTGCCAGCAGCAACGGGTTGGCGATGAGTATAGCCAAAAACATTCAGTACTTC. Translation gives CASSNGLAMSIAKNIQYF.

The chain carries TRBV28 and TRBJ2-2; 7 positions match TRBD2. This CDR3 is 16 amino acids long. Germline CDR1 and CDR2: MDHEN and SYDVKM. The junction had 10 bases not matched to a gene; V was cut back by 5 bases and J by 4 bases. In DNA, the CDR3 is TGTGCCAGCAGTCCAAGACTAGCTGCGAGCACCGGGGAGCTGTTTTTT. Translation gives CASSPRLAASTGELFF.

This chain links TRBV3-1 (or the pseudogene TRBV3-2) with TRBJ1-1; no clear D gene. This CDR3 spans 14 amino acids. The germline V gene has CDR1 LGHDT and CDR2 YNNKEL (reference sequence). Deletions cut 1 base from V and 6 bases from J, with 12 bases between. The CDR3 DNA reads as TGTGCCAGCAGCCAAGGTAACGGGATCCCTGAAGCTTTCTTT. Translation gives CASSQGNGIPEAFF.

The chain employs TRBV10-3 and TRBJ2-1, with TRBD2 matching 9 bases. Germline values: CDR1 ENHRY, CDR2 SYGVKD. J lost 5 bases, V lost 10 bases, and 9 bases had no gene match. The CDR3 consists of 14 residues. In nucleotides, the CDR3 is TGTGCCACCGCTTCGCGGGGGGGAAACAATGAGCAGTTCTTC. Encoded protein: CATASRGGNNEQFF.

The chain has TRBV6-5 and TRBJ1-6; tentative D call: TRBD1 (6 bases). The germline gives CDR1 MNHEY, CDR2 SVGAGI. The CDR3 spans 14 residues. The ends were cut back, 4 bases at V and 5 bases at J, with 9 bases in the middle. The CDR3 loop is CASSFRQDNSPLHF. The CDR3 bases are TGTGCCAGCAGTTTTAGACAGGATAATTCACCCCTCCACTTT.

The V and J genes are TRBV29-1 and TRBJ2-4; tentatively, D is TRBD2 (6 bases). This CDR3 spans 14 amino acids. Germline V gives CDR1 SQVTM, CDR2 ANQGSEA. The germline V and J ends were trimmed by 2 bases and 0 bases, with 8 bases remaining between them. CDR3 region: CSVEPGLAKNIQYF. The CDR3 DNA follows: TGCAGCGTTGAACCGGGACTAGCCAAAAACATTCAGTACTTC.

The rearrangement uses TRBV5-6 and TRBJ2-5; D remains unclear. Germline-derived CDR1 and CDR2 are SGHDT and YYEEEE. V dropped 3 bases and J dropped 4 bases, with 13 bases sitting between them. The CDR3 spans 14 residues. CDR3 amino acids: CASSSGPVGETQYF. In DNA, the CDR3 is TGTGCCAGCAGCTCTGGGCCAGTCGGAGAGACCCAGTACTTC.

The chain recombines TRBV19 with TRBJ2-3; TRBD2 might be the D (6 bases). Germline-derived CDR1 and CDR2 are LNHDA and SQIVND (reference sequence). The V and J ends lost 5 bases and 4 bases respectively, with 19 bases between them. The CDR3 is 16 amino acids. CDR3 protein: CASSRNPSVEADTQYF. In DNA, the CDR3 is TGTGCCAGTAGTCGGAACCCTAGCGTTGAGGCAGATACGCAGTATTTT.

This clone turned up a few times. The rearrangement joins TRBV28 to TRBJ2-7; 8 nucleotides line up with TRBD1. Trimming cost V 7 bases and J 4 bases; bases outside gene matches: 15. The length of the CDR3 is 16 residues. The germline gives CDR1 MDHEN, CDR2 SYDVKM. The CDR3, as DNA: TGTGCCAGCAACCCTCTCCGGGGCGACAGGGGATACGAGCAGTACTTC. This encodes CASNPLRGDRGYEQYF.

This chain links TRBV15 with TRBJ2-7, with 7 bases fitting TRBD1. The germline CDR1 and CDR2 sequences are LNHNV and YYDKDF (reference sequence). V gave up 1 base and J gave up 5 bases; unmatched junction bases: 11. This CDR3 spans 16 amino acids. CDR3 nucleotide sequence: TGTGCCACCAGCAGAGTGGGTCCGACAGGGAGCCACGAGCAGTACTTC. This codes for CATSRVGPTGSHEQYF. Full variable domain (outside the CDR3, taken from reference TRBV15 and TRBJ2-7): DAMVIQNPRYQVTQFGKPVTLSCSQTLNHNVMYWYQQKSSQAPKLLFHYYDKDFNNEADTPDNFQSRRPNTSFCFLDIRSPGLGDTAMYLCATSRVGPTGSHEQYFGPGTRLTVT.

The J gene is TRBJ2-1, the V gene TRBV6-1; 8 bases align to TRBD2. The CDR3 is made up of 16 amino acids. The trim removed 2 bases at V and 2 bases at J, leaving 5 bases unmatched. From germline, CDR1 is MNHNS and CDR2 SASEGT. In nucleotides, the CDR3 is TGTGCCAGCAGTGAACAGCGGGGGTCCCCCTACAATGAGCAGTTCTTC. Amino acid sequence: CASSEQRGSPYNEQFF.

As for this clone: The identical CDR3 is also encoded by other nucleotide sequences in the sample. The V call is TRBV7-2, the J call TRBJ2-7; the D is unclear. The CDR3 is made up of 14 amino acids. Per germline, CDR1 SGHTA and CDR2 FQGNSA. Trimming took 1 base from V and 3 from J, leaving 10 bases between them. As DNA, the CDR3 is TGTGCCAGCAGCTTAGGGTCAGGCAGCTACGAGCAGTACTTC. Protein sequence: CASSLGSGSYEQYF.